This TCR beta chain was sequenced for a study of blood T cells in healthy people across ages (dated by TCRdb to the mid-2010s). Notes on the research overall: In model experiments, template switching captured about one uniquely barcoded TCR beta cDNA molecule for every two T cells. Four age groups were formed from the donors: young (average 16 years), middle-aged (approximately 42), aged (about 62) and long-lived (roughly 88). To avoid experimental bias, donors of different ages were distributed randomly across sequencing lanes. To track age-related changes in TCR beta repertoire diversity, the study relied on deep sequencing normalized with unique cDNA molecular identifiers. The study analyzed two additional independent replicas of 1 million unique cDNA reads from the same blood draw for two donors, one aged 18 to 29 and one aged 80 or older.

The table lists this clonotype with many counts. Its antigen remains unidentified. The input lacks base qualities; no much larger clone sits a single base away. The paper's findings and limits, for the study overall: The percentage of naive T cells measured by flow cytometry correlated strongly with observed TCR beta diversity. Because donor CMV infection status was unknown, age-related changes in expanded clonotypes were potentially confounded. Observed TCR beta diversity per million T cells fell roughly linearly with age, and a significant reduction was already apparent by age roughly 40. Compared with the aged group, the long-lived group had more naive CD4+ T cells, fewer expanded clones and increased TCR diversity, a pattern suggesting age selection. Bulk unsorted PBMC profiling prevented conclusive comparison of naive and antigen-experienced compartments. Total diversity estimates from one million sequenced T cells were considered lower bounds and underestimates.

Libraries were built with 5' RACE. Reads for this sample came from an Illumina HiSeq 2500. A second PCR of roughly 6 to 11 cycles was performed with a sample-barcoded 5' primer and a J-beta primer mix. A template-switch 5' adaptor carrying 12 random nucleotides introduced a unique molecular identifier onto each TCR beta cDNA molecule. Each sample yielded at least 2.5 million CDR3-containing paired-end reads. First-strand cDNA was synthesized from all RNA with the Mint cDNA synthesis kit, primed by a TRBC-specific oligonucleotide. Following uracil-DNA glycosylase treatment, all cDNA underwent a first 18-cycle PCR with the universal primers M1SS and BC2_uni_R. The paper's processing steps were these. For normalization, 1 million high-quality reads, each with a distinct molecular identifier, were randomly selected from each sample. Reads with shared molecular identifiers were discarded instead of being binned into consensus sequences. MiTCR, with a Q25 quality threshold and the strictest error-elimination algorithm, was used for CDR3 identification, clonotype clustering and error correction. A nonparametric unseen species model with Euler transformation was used to estimate lower-bound total TCR beta diversity. Clones were called with MiXCR by TCRdb after fastp trimmed the public reads at Q25, and only in-frame beta chains were retained. Here each entry gathers all rows of one CDR3 protein and keeps the most common genes and DNA. These V and J calls are TCRdb output, not the study's own analysis. The sample data list approximately 700,000 distinct CDR3 sequences, and roughly 32% of these were observed just once. 15% of the sample comes from the top ten.

The CDR3 runs 13 amino acids, cysteine and phenylalanine included. The read is trimmed to its CDR3 DNA, 39 bases read in frame from base 1. Via the germline V gene (reference sequence), CDR1 is DFQATT and CDR2 SNEGSKA. Trimming at the junction amounts to 3 bases on V and 2 bases on J, and the germline ends lie 10 bases apart. The donors were some 39 Caucasian individuals from Russia, aged 6 to 90 years, who were systemically healthy. Roughly 10 milliliters of peripheral blood were drawn from each donor into EDTA-treated Vacutainer tubes. Ficoll-Paque density-gradient centrifugation was used to isolate PBMCs, with at least 7 million per sample. Total RNA was extracted from PBMCs with Trizol reagent, with at least 6 micrograms obtained per sample. For every donor, an aliquot of PBMCs went through flow cytometry to measure the percentages of naive CD45RAhigh/CD27high T cells.

The chain is assembled from TRBV20-1 and TRBJ2-5; the D gene could be either TRBD1 or TRBD2, each agreeing at 5 bases. Sequenced material: blood. The source of this sequence is a woman older than 75 in good health. Donor details come from another sample of the same person, matched by shared clones. The nucleotides read TGCAGTGCTAGTGGGGGATTTCAAGAGACCCAGTACTTC. Its amino acids are CSASGGFQETQYF.